Below are 25 T cell receptor beta chains sequenced from a single sample in a study of blood T cell repertoires in COVID-19. TCRdb's copy holds only in-frame clones and misses some; the assay was immunoSEQ multiplex PCR. The sample has about 200,000 clones; around 84% are singletons. The material sequenced was peripheral blood. The receptors originated from a human donor in a cohort sampled during active COVID-19.

V usage is TRBV20-1 and J usage is TRBJ1-2; D uncertain. The germline V gene has CDR1 DFQATT and CDR2 SNEGSKA (reference sequence). There are 11 residues in the CDR3. The V end was cut by 6 bases, the J end by 7 bases, with 12 bases between. CDR3 in amino acids: CSAWPLVGYTF. The DNA for the CDR3 is TGCAGTGCATGGCCTCTGGTTGGCTACACCTTC.

The chain employs TRBV4-1 and TRBJ2-6; 10 positions agree with TRBD1. Per the germline V gene, CDR1 is MGHRA and CDR2 is YSYEKL. The V segment lost 4 bases and the J segment 3 bases; nucleotides outside the gene matches: 9. The CDR3 totals 18 residues. As DNA, the CDR3 is TGCGCCAGCAGCCCCACCCCGACAGGGGGCGTTGGGGCCAACGTCCTGACTTTC. It is translated as CASSPTPTGGVGANVLTF.

In its sample, this clone was seen once. The V call is TRBV24-1, the J call TRBJ2-5; 7 bases are shared with TRBD2. From germline, CDR1 is KGHDR and CDR2 SFDVKD. V gave up 3 bases and J gave up 5 bases; unmatched junction bases: 14. The CDR3 runs to 17 residues. The DNA of the CDR3 is TGTGCCACCAGTGATGGGTCAGGGACCACAGCGGGGGAGACCCAGTACTTC. Residues: CATSDGSGTTAGETQYF.

The rearrangement links TRBV19 to TRBJ2-5; D is undetermined. Between the trimmed V and J ends, which lost 1 base and 5 bases, there was a span of 5 bases. This CDR3 contains 12 residues. The germline CDR1 and CDR2 sequences are LNHDA and SQIVND (reference sequence). The chain's CDR3 is CASSIVRETQYF. CDR3 sequence (DNA): TGTGCCAGTAGTATAGTCCGGGAGACCCAGTACTTC. Full variable domain (missing parts from reference TRBV19 and TRBJ2-5): DGGITQSPKYLFRKEGQNVTLSCEQNLNHDAMYWYRQDPGQGLRLIYYSQIVNDFQKGDIAEGYSVSREKKESFPLTVTSAQKNPTAFYLCASSIVRETQYFGPGTRLLVL.

This chain connects TRBV18 to TRBJ1-5, with 11 bases identical to TRBD1. The CDR3 has 18 residues. The V and J ends lost 3 bases and 1 base, in that order; junction bases with no gene match: 8. Per the germline V gene, CDR1 is KGHSH and CDR2 is LQKENI. This chain's CDR3 is CASSPTGTGGWSNQPQHF. CDR3 sequence (DNA): TGTGCCAGCTCACCCACCGGGACAGGGGGGTGGAGCAATCAGCCCCAGCATTTT.

V usage is TRBV7-9 and J usage is TRBJ1-1; D remains ambiguous. Germline CDR1 is SEHNR and CDR2 is FQNEAQ (reference sequence). The V and J ends lost 5 bases and 1 base respectively, with 8 bases between them. CDR3 length: 13 residues. CDR3 DNA sequence: TGTGCCAGCAGCCCATTCGGGAACACTGAAGCTTTCTTT. This sequence encodes CASSPFGNTEAFF.

The J gene is TRBJ1-2, the V gene TRBV19; tentatively, D is TRBD1 (6 bases). The CDR3 is made up of 14 amino acids. Per germline, CDR1 LNHDA and CDR2 SQIVND (reference sequence). V dropped 5 bases and J dropped 5 bases, with 15 bases sitting between them. CDR3: CASSLRQVGYGYTF. DNA for the CDR3: TGTGCCAGTAGTTTACGACAGGTCGGGTATGGCTACACCTTC.

The gene calls are TRBV7-6 and TRBJ1-1, with D possibly TRBD1 on 6 matching bases. Germline V gene sequence: CDR1 SGHVS, CDR2 FNYEAQ. The CDR3 runs 16 residues. Trimming left V 2 bases short and J 2 bases short, with 15 bases between. This CDR3 reads CASSLRLDRTNTEAFF. The CDR3, as DNA: TGTGCCAGCAGCTTAAGGTTGGACAGAACTAACACTGAAGCTTTCTTT.

The V and J genes are TRBV9 and TRBJ2-5, with 10 bases fitting TRBD2. Trimming cost V 2 bases and J 5 bases; bases outside gene matches: 9. The CDR3 contains 16 residues. The V gene's germline CDR1 is SGDLS and CDR2 YYNGEE. The CDR3 DNA follows: TGTGCCAGCAGCGTCCTTAGCGGGAGGAACGGCGAGACCCAGTACTTC. Protein sequence: CASSVLSGRNGETQYF.

The chain carries TRBV19 and TRBJ1-5, with D possibly being TRBD1 (5 bases). The CDR3 is 17 amino acids. Germline assignment: CDR1 LNHDA and CDR2 SQIVND (reference sequence). Trimming cost V 1 base and J 0 bases, with 13 bases left between them. CDR3 region: CASSIGAGRDSNQPQHF. DNA for the CDR3: TGTGCCAGTAGTATAGGGGCAGGGAGGGATAGCAATCAGCCCCAGCATTTT. Combining the CDR3 with reference TRBV19 and TRBJ1-5 gives the whole variable domain DGGITQSPKYLFRKEGQNVTLSCEQNLNHDAMYWYRQDPGQGLRLIYYSQIVNDFQKGDIAEGYSVSREKKESFPLTVTSAQKNPTAFYLCASSIGAGRDSNQPQHFGDGTRLSIL.

V and J are TRBV6-6 and TRBJ2-5; 11 nucleotides agree with TRBD1. Unmatched junction bases numbered 8, after V lost 6 bases and J lost 5 bases. The CDR3 length is 15 residues. Germline V gene lookup returns CDR1 MNHNY and CDR2 SVGAGI (reference sequence). The CDR3 here is CASRPGTGGLETQYF. The CDR3 DNA is TGTGCCAGCAGACCCGGGACAGGGGGTCTTGAGACCCAGTACTTC.

The V and J genes are TRBV5-1 and TRBJ1-1; 7 bases match TRBD1. Germline CDR1 and CDR2: SGHRS and YFSETQ. The CDR3 covers 14 residues. V dropped 0 bases and J dropped 4; count of bases not matched to a gene: 3. CDR3 nucleotides: TGCGCCAGCAGCTTGGTGGCAGGGGGCACTGAAGCTTTCTTT. It is translated as CASSLVAGGTEAFF.

This chain links TRBV5-8 with TRBJ2-1; TRBD2 matches at 7 bases. Trimming took 2 bases from V and 6 from J; bases not matched to a gene: 8. The CDR3 extends over 15 amino acids. Per germline, CDR1 SGHTS and CDR2 YDEGEE. The CDR3 loop is CASSLTGGPGNEQFF. The CDR3 DNA reads TGTGCCAGCAGCTTAACGGGAGGTCCCGGCAATGAGCAGTTCTTC.

This sequence joins TRBV7-8 and TRBJ2-7, with D perhaps TRBD2 (5 bases). Trimming stripped 5 bases from V and 4 bases from J, with 12 bases between. Germline V gene data show CDR1 as SGHVS and CDR2 as FQNEAQ. This CDR3 spans 13 amino acids. The CDR3 reads CASSQGPGYEQYF. Here the CDR3 DNA reads TGTGCCAGCAGCCAAGGCCCGGGGTACGAGCAGTACTTC.

This chain links TRBV2 with TRBJ1-6, with 10 bases fitting TRBD1. The V gene's germline CDR1 is SNHLY and CDR2 FYNNEI. J was trimmed by 13 bases and V by 6 bases; bases with no gene match: 9. The CDR3 contains 14 residues. CDR3 residues: CASRLDRGRWPLHF. The CDR3 DNA follows: TGTGCCAGCAGACTCGACAGGGGGCGATGGCCCCTCCACTTT. Drawing the rest from reference TRBV2 and TRBJ1-6, the complete variable domain is EPEVTQTPSHQVTQMGQEVILRCVPISNHLYFYWYRQILGQKVEFLVSFYNNEISEKSEIFDDQFSVERPDGSNFTLKIRSTKLEDSAMYFCASRLDRGRWPLHFGNGTRLTVT.

The chain combines TRBV28 with TRBJ2-5; 12 bases fit TRBD2. The length of the CDR3 is 16 residues. CDR1 and CDR2 (germline): MDHEN, SYDVKM. V lost 8 bases and J lost 5; bases outside the gene matches: 12. CDR3 nucleotide sequence: TGTGCCAGCGCCATGGTAACTAGCGGGAGGAGGGAGACCCAGTACTTC. This sequence encodes CASAMVTSGRRETQYF.

V is TRBV10-2 and J is TRBJ2-7, with D perhaps matching TRBD1 (6 bases). The germline CDR1 and CDR2 sequences are WSHSY and SAAADI. Trimming cost V 6 bases and J 6 bases, with 15 bases left between them. The CDR3 spans 13 residues. The CDR3 loop reads CASRQGVGAEQYF. The CDR3 DNA reads TGCGCCAGCAGACAGGGAGTGGGGGCCGAGCAGTACTTC.

The chain couples TRBV7-9 to TRBJ1-1; D ambiguous. V was cut by 3 bases and J by 0 bases, with 11 bases left in between. Per germline, CDR1 SEHNR and CDR2 FQNEAQ (reference sequence). This CDR3 is 15 amino acids long. The CDR3 DNA follows: TGTGCCAGCAGCTTTGAGGGTTCCATGAACACTGAAGCTTTCTTT. Its protein is CASSFEGSMNTEAFF.

This chain uses TRBV6-1 with TRBJ2-1, with D possibly TRBD1 on 6 matching bases. Trimming took 4 bases from V and 6 from J, leaving 19 bases between them. Germline V gene sequence: CDR1 MNHNS, CDR2 SASEGT. CDR3 length equals 16 residues. The CDR3 here is CASSGGRTLAANEQFF. CDR3 sequence (DNA): TGTGCCAGCAGTGGGGGGCGGACTCTGGCCGCCAATGAGCAGTTCTTC.

There are a few counts of this clone. The rearrangement uses TRBV4-1 and TRBJ1-2; 7 bases fit TRBD1. Germline CDR1 reads MGHRA; CDR2 reads YSYEKL. V trimming: 1 base; J trimming: 4 bases; junction bases outside the gene matches: 6. The length of the CDR3 is 15 residues. The CDR3 is CASSQGRGRGYGYTF. The CDR3 nucleotides read TGCGCCAGCAGCCAAGGTAGGGGGCGAGGCTATGGCTACACCTTC.

The chain has TRBV4-1 and TRBJ2-5; D uncertain. This CDR3 is built from 16 residues. Trimming took off 3 bases at V and 5 bases at J, with 19 bases between the two ends. Germline V lookup: CDR1 MGHRA, CDR2 YSYEKL. The CDR3 loop is CASSQQPGLDAETQYF. CDR3 DNA: TGCGCCAGCAGCCAGCAGCCCGGGTTGGATGCGGAGACCCAGTACTTC.

The V call is TRBV5-3, the J call TRBJ2-1; TRBD2 matches 10 bases. TRBV5-3 is an ORF; its function is uncertain. J was trimmed by 9 bases and V by 0 bases; bases with no gene match: 6. There are 15 residues in the CDR3. The CDR3 loop is CARSLALAGRSEQFF. CDR3 coding DNA: TGTGCCAGAAGCTTGGCACTAGCGGGACGGAGTGAGCAGTTCTTC.

With respect to this clone: Possible read error: a much larger clone is one base away. The same CDR3 is also encoded by other DNA sequences in this sample. The gene calls are TRBV30 and TRBJ1-5; TRBD1 matches 7 bases. The CDR3 covers 12 residues. Germline V gene data show CDR1 as GTSNPN and CDR2 as SVGIG (reference sequence). J gave up 7 bases and V 0 bases, and 0 bases lay outside the gene matches. The CDR3 is CAWSVQGQPQHF. CDR3 in DNA: TGTGCCTGGAGTGTACAGGGGCAGCCCCAGCATTTT.

The chain has TRBV3-1 (or the pseudogene TRBV3-2) and TRBJ2-3; the D is unclear. CDR1 LGHDT and CDR2 YNNKEL come from the germline V gene (reference sequence). V was cut by 0 bases and J by 1 base, with 5 bases left in between. CDR3 length: 14 residues. The CDR3 sequence is CASSQDGGTDTQYF. CDR3 sequence (DNA): TGTGCCAGCAGCCAAGACGGAGGCACAGATACGCAGTATTTT.

The V call is TRBV3-1 (or the pseudogene TRBV3-2), the J call TRBJ2-1; 8 positions match TRBD2. J lost 4 bases, V lost 4 bases, and 6 bases had no gene match. Germline V gives CDR1 LGHDT, CDR2 YNNKEL (reference sequence). There are 15 residues in the CDR3. The CDR3: CASSLGGEYYNEQFF. CDR3 sequence (DNA): TGTGCCAGCAGCCTCGGGGGGGAGTATTACAATGAGCAGTTCTTC.